This T cell receptor (beta chain) comes out of a study of blood T cell repertoires in COVID-19. Overall study: Italy, Spain and the United States were the sources of the convalescent and acute COVID-19 samples. In each case, the material was cDNA or gDNA derived from T cells, B-cell-depleted T cells, or PBMCs.

Seattle participants joined during active infection and were tracked over time. V shed 4 bases and J 5 bases; nucleotides not matched to a gene: 9. The germline V gene has CDR1 SGHKS and CDR2 YYEKEE (reference sequence). The CDR3 is 16 residues long. Sequencing used immunoSEQ multiplex PCR; TCRdb keeps in-frame clones, though not all of them. The sample consists of a few hundred thousand clones, roughly 90% of them appearing once. The chain has TRBV5-5 and TRBJ1-5; TRBD1 agrees at 10 bases. Material: peripheral blood. The receptor was derived from a woman younger than 45 with COVID-19, enrolled during active disease. The CDR3 DNA follows: TGTGCCAGCAGCCCCCGCGGGGACAGGGGCTATCAGCCCCAGCATTTT. Translating gives CASSPRGDRGYQPQHF.